These 25 T cell receptor beta chains came from one sample sequenced in a study of T cell responses to AZD1222 COVID-19 vaccine. The protocol was immunoSEQ multiplex PCR, while the TCRdb copy is restricted to in-frame clones and leaves out a portion. In the table there are about 84,000 clones, over 75% of which are singletons. The source was peripheral blood, collected on day 0 of AZD1222 vaccination. The receptors come from an adult in good health.

The chain joins TRBV4-2 to TRBJ1-2; possibly TRBD1 for D (6 bases). Germline V CDR1 and CDR2: LGHNA, YNFKEQ. The CDR3 spans 15 residues. V lost 0 bases, J lost 4 bases, and 12 bases lay in between. CDR3: CASSQERGTTYGYTF. The DNA of the CDR3 is TGTGCCAGCAGCCAAGAAAGGGGGACAACCTATGGCTACACCTTC.

This sequence joins TRBV2 and TRBJ1-2; no clear D. This CDR3 is built from 12 residues. CDR1 is SNHLY, CDR2 FYNNEI, per germline. The ends were cut back, 4 bases at V and 10 bases at J, with 13 bases in the middle. The CDR3 loop reads CASSARDTLYTF. CDR3 nucleotide sequence: TGTGCCAGCAGTGCCCGAGACACTCTCTACACCTTC.

The CDR3 nucleotides are TGTGCCAGCAGTGAAGTATCAGCTAGCGGGAGAACTGAGCAGTTCTTC. Translation: CASSEVSASGRTEQFF. The chain carries TRBV25-1 and TRBJ2-1, with TRBD2 identical over 10 bases. Germline lookup yields CDR1 MGHDK and CDR2 SYGVNS. With V trimmed by 2 bases and J by 9 bases, 10 bases remained unmatched. The CDR3 is 16 amino acids. The full variable domain, in which reference TRBV25-1 and TRBJ2-1 provide the parts outside the CDR3, is EADIYQTPRYLVIGTGKKITLECSQTMGHDKMYWYQQDPGMELHLIHYSYGVNSTEKGDLSSESTVSRIRTEHFPLTLESARPSHTSQYLCASSEVSASGRTEQFFGPGTRLTVL.

The genes are TRBV5-4 and TRBJ2-2; 11 bases line up with TRBD2. V trimming: 4 bases; J trimming: 7 bases; junction bases outside the gene matches: 15. The CDR3 is made up of 18 amino acids. Germline CDR1 reads SGHNT; CDR2 reads YYREEE (reference sequence). Here the CDR3 DNA reads TGTGCCAGCAGCCCGGTAGCGGGAGGGCCCCCGTTAAACGGGGAGCTGTTTTTT. This encodes CASSPVAGGPPLNGELFF.

This clone was counted once. CDR3 protein: CASSLAGDNEQFF. The CDR3 nucleotides are TGCGCCAGCAGTCTAGCGGGAGACAATGAGCAGTTCTTC. The genes are TRBV10-1 and TRBJ2-1; 10 nucleotides align to TRBD2. The CDR3 is 13 residues long. The V segment lost 5 bases and the J segment 5 bases; nucleotides outside the gene matches: 0. Germline loops: CDR1 WNHNN, CDR2 SYGVQD (reference sequence).

The chain carries TRBV7-2 and TRBJ2-3; D is uncertain. V was shortened by 5 bases and J by 2 bases, with 17 bases between the two germline ends. This CDR3 region has 16 residues. Per germline, CDR1 SGHTA and CDR2 FQGNSA. CDR3: CASSHPGEVYTDTQYF. The DNA for the CDR3 is TGTGCCAGCAGCCACCCGGGTGAGGTTTACACAGATACGCAGTATTTT.

The V gene is TRBV7-2, the J gene TRBJ1-1; D uncertain. The CDR3 spans 15 residues. The germline CDR1 and CDR2 sequences are SGHTA and FQGNSA. With 2 bases removed from V and 1 base from J, the gap between germline ends came to 11 bases. The CDR3, as DNA: TGTGCCAGCAGCTTAATGCCCCGGGGGAACACTGAAGCTTTCTTT. Residues: CASSLMPRGNTEAFF.

The V gene is TRBV7-9, the J gene TRBJ2-1; 8 positions match TRBD2. Trimming took 7 bases from V and 5 from J; bases not matched to a gene: 22. Germline V gene data show CDR1 as SEHNR and CDR2 as FQNEAQ (reference sequence). The CDR3 extends over 19 amino acids. This chain's CDR3 is CASTPPAGLTGGPHNEQFF. In DNA, the CDR3 is TGTGCCAGCACCCCACCGGCAGGGCTTACGGGAGGGCCACACAATGAGCAGTTCTTC.

The chain carries TRBV19 and TRBJ1-2; D call uncertain. CDR3 length: 15 residues. Trimming took off 5 bases at V and 4 bases at J, with 17 bases between the two ends. CDR1 LNHDA and CDR2 SQIVND come from the germline V gene (reference sequence). CDR3: CASSLLGPSSYGYTF. The CDR3 bases are TGTGCCAGTAGTCTATTAGGACCGTCATCCTATGGCTACACCTTC.

The chain links TRBV28 to TRBJ1-2; D uncertain. Germline loops: CDR1 MDHEN, CDR2 SYDVKM. Trimming removed 5 bases from V and 6 bases from J, with 13 bases in between. This CDR3 has 13 amino acids. The CDR3 loop is CASSLGSVDGYTF. CDR3 nucleotide sequence: TGTGCCAGCAGTCTCGGCTCGGTTGATGGCTACACCTTC.

This sequence joins TRBV24-1 and TRBJ2-5; D is undetermined. CDR1 KGHDR and CDR2 SFDVKD come from the germline V gene. The CDR3 is 12 amino acids. V gave up 4 bases and J gave up 1 base, with 3 bases separating them. The CDR3 is CATSDPQETQYF. The DNA for the CDR3 is TGTGCCACCAGTGACCCCCAAGAGACCCAGTACTTC.

This clone was found once. J is TRBJ2-7 and V is TRBV6-5; D not resolved. The V end lost 10 bases, the J end lost 6 bases, and 19 bases lay between the germline ends. CDR1 is MNHEY and CDR2 is SVGAGI in the germline V gene. The CDR3 totals 13 residues. The CDR3 sequence is CATVRHFSAEQYF. The CDR3 coding sequence is TGTGCCACCGTCCGGCACTTCTCCGCCGAGCAGTACTTC.

This chain's CDR3 is CASSSSGTGGRYEQYF. The CDR3, as DNA: TGTGCCAGCAGTTCTTCCGGGACAGGAGGCCGATACGAGCAGTACTTC. V and J are TRBV28 and TRBJ2-7, with 8 nucleotides matching TRBD1. The germline V gene encodes CDR1 MDHEN and CDR2 SYDVKM. The CDR3 runs 16 residues. Trimming cost V 4 bases and J 4 bases; bases outside gene matches: 12.

The chain is built from TRBV2 and TRBJ1-5; D possibly corresponds to TRBD1 (6 bases). The germline V gene has CDR1 SNHLY and CDR2 FYNNEI. The CDR3 loop spans 17 amino acids. The V gene lost 7 bases and the J gene lost 0 bases, with 19 bases spanning the gap. The CDR3 bases are TGTGCCAGCACCAAAGACAGGACCCCTTATAGCAATCAGCCCCAGCATTTT. Translation: CASTKDRTPYSNQPQHF.

J is TRBJ2-5 and V is TRBV5-1; 15 bases are shared with TRBD2. The CDR3 sequence is 19 residues long. With 3 bases clipped from V and 4 bases from J, the junction kept 13 bases outside the gene matches. Germline V CDR1 and CDR2: SGHRS, YFSETQ. The CDR3 reads CASSSGLAGGPRVGETQYF. DNA of the CDR3: TGCGCCAGCAGCTCAGGACTAGCGGGAGGGCCCAGGGTAGGAGAGACCCAGTACTTC.

The gene calls are TRBV3-1 (or the pseudogene TRBV3-2) and TRBJ2-1, with D tentatively TRBD1 (6 bases). V was pared by 4 bases and J by 0 bases, with 13 bases between. The CDR3 extends over 16 amino acids. In germline, CDR1 is LGHDT, CDR2 YNNKEL (reference sequence). The CDR3 sequence: CASSRRTVPSYNEQFF. The CDR3 DNA is TGTGCCAGCAGCCGCCGGACAGTCCCCTCCTACAATGAGCAGTTCTTC.

V gene TRBV28 combines with J gene TRBJ2-1; 7 nucleotides agree with TRBD1. This CDR3 has 13 residues. Trimming at V came to 3 bases and at J to 5 bases, leaving 1 base not matched to a gene. CDR1 and CDR2 (germline): MDHEN, SYDVKM. CDR3 loop: CASSFGTDNEQFF. The CDR3 region has the DNA TGTGCCAGCAGTTTTGGGACAGACAATGAGCAGTTCTTC.

This sequence joins TRBV24-1 and TRBJ2-7; 11 bases are a match to TRBD1. This CDR3 spans 11 amino acids. V trimming: 10 bases; J trimming: 6 bases; junction bases outside the gene matches: 1. In germline, CDR1 is KGHDR, CDR2 SFDVKD. Written as DNA, the CDR3 is TGTGCCACAGGACAGGGGGCCGAGCAGTACTTC. This translates into CATGQGAEQYF.

The J gene is TRBJ2-7, the V gene TRBV5-1; D perhaps matches TRBD1 (5 bases). CDR1 and CDR2 from the germline V gene are SGHRS and YFSETQ. V lost 7 bases and J lost 1, with 15 bases in between. The CDR3 extends over 14 amino acids. This CDR3 reads CASATGQGSYEQYF. CDR3 sequence (DNA): TGCGCCAGCGCGACGGGCCAGGGTTCCTACGAGCAGTACTTC.

The CDR3 loop reads CASSQMSYEQYF. The CDR3 DNA reads as TGTGCCAGCAGCCAGATGTCCTACGAGCAGTACTTC. The chain links TRBV14 to TRBJ2-7; D unresolved. From germline, CDR1 is SGHDN and CDR2 FVKESK. The CDR3 runs to 12 residues. The V end lost 3 bases, the J end lost 1 base, and 4 bases lay between the germline ends.

This chain links TRBV11-2 with TRBJ2-1; TRBD2 matches at 10 bases. CDR1 and CDR2 from the germline V gene are SGHAT and FQNNGV. With 0 bases clipped from V and 5 bases from J, the junction kept 4 bases outside the gene matches. CDR3 length: 16 amino acids. The CDR3 nucleotides read TGTGCCAGCAGCTTAGAACTAGCGGGGATCAACAATGAGCAGTTCTTC. Protein sequence: CASSLELAGINNEQFF.

The V and J genes are TRBV9 and TRBJ2-3, with a tentative D call TRBD2 (5 bases). The germline CDR1 and CDR2 sequences are SGDLS and YYNGEE. V gave up 4 bases and J gave up 0 bases, with 9 bases separating them. The CDR3 has 14 amino acids. CDR3 protein: CASSPSGSTDTQYF. The CDR3 coding sequence is TGTGCCAGCAGCCCGTCGGGGAGCACAGATACGCAGTATTTT.

The rearrangement joins TRBV28 to TRBJ2-7; 14 bases agree with TRBD2. The CDR3 has 22 amino acids. With 5 bases clipped from V and 3 bases from J, the junction kept 24 bases outside the gene matches. In germline, CDR1 is MDHEN, CDR2 SYDVKM. The CDR3 spells CASSTNPGRPRTSGRFHYEQYF. The CDR3, as DNA: TGTGCCAGCAGTACCAACCCGGGGAGGCCCCGGACTAGCGGGAGGTTTCACTACGAGCAGTACTTC.

This clone was detected many times. The gene calls are TRBV6-4 and TRBJ2-6; the match to TRBD1 covers 7 bases. Germline V gene data show CDR1 as MRHNA and CDR2 as SNTAGT. V was clipped by 5 bases and J by 1 base; unmatched bases: 5. CDR3 length: 16 amino acids. Written as DNA, the CDR3 is TGTGCCAGCAGTAACATACAGGGGTCTGGGGCCAACGTCCTGACTTTC. It codes for CASSNIQGSGANVLTF.

The genes are TRBV5-6 and TRBJ1-4; D is possibly TRBD1 (5 bases). The germline CDR1 and CDR2 sequences are SGHDT and YYEEEE. CDR3 length equals 17 residues. The V end lost 2 bases, the J end lost 8 bases, and 22 bases lay between the germline ends. The CDR3, as DNA: TGTGCCAGCAGCTTATACCGGGACTCCCGGCTAGGGGAAAAACTGTTTTTT. Translation gives CASSLYRDSRLGEKLFF.